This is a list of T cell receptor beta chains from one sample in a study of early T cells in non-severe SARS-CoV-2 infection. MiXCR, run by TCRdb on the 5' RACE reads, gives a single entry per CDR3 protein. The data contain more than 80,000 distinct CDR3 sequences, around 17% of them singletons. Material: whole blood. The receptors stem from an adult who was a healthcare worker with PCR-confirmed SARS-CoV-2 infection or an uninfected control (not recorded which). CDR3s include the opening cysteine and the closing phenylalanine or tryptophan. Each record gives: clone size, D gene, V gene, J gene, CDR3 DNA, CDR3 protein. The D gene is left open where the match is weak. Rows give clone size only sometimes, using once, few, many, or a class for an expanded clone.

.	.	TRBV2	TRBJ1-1	TGTGCCAGCAGAGAAAGAGGTTTCGCTGAAGCTTTCTTT	CASRERGFAEAFF
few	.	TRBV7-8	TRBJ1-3	TGTGCCAGCAGCTTAGCGAAGGGAACTGGAAACACCATATATTTT	CASSLAKGTGNTIYF
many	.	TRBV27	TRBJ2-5	TGTGCCAGCAGCACTCGTGCCGCCGGCCTTGAGACCCAGTACTTC	CASSTRAAGLETQYF
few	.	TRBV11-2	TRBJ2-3	TGTGCCAGCAGCTTTACGGGTTCAGATACGCAGTATTTT	CASSFTGSDTQYF
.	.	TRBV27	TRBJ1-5	TGTGCCAGCAGCCGGGGCAGCGCCGGGGGCAATATGGGTCAGCCCCAGCATTTT	CASSRGSAGGNMGQPQHF
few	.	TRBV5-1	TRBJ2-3	TGCGCCAGCGGACGAATAAGGGGCACAGATACGCAGTATTTT	CASGRIRGTDTQYF
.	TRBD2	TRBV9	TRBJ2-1	TGTGCCAGCAGCGCTGAACCGGGACTAGCGGGAGTGAATGAGCAGTTCTTC	CASSAEPGLAGVNEQFF
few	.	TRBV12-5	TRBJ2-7	TGTGCTAGTGGTGTAGTAACGTACGAGCAGTACTTC	CASGVVTYEQYF
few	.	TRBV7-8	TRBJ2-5	TGTGCCAGCAGCCCGCAGGCAGGGGGGGAGACCCAGTACTTC	CASSPQAGGETQYF
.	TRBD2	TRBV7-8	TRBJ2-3	TGTGCCAGCACCCTAGCGGGAGGCAGCACAGATACGCAGTATTTT	CASTLAGGSTDTQYF
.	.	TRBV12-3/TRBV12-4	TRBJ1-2	TGTGCCAGCAGGAGTTGGGGGGAGAGCAATGGCTACACCTTC	CASRSWGESNGYTF
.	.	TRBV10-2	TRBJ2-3	TGCGCCAGCAGTGAGCGCAGCACAGATACGCAGTATTTT	CASSERSTDTQYF
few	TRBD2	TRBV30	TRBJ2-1	TGTGCCTGGAGCATACTAGCGGGGGGGTATGAGCAGTTCTTC	CAWSILAGGYEQFF
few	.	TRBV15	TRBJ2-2	TGTGCCACCAGCAGAGGTCAGCCAACCGGGGAGCTGTTTTTT	CATSRGQPTGELFF
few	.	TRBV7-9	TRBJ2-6	TGTGCCAGCAGCTTATCGGAATCTGGGGCCAACGTCCTGACTTTC	CASSLSESGANVLTF
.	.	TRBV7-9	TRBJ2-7	TGTGCCAGCAGACCAAGGGGTGTGTACGAGCAGTACTTC	CASRPRGVYEQYF
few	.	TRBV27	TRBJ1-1	TGTGCCAGCAGTTTCGGGGGTTGGGACACTGAAGCTTTCTTT	CASSFGGWDTEAFF
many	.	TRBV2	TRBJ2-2	TGTGCCGCGAGCCCCTACCTTGGGGTAAACACCGGGGAGCTGTTTTTT	CAASPYLGVNTGELFF
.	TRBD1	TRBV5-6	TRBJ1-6	TGTGCCAGCAGCTTCACCTGGACAGGGTGGGAAAGCTCCTATAATTCACCCCTCCACTTT	CASSFTWTGWESSYNSPLHF
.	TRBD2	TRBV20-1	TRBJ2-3	TGCAGTGCTAGAGATCTAGCGGGGGGGCCAGATACGCAGTATTTT	CSARDLAGGPDTQYF
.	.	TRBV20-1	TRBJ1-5	TGCAGTGCTAGACCTTACGGACACCAACGAGATCAGCCCCAGCATTTT	CSARPYGHQRDQPQHF
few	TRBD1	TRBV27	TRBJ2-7	TGTGCCACGGGACAGGGGAGCGAGCAGTACTTC	CATGQGSEQYF
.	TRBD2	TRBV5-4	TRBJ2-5	TGTGCCAGCAGCGGCGGGACTAGCGGGGGGGAAGAGACCCAGTACTTC	CASSGGTSGGEETQYF
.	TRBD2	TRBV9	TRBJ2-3	TGTGCCAGCAGCGGATATAGCGGGAACACAGATACGCAGTATTTT	CASSGYSGNTDTQYF
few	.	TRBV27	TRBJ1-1	TGTGCCAGCAGTCCATTAAGGAACACTGAAGCTTTCTTT	CASSPLRNTEAFF
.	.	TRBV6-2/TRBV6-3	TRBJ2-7	TGTGCCAGCAGTCACAGCAGGAGTGGAGAGCAGTACTTC	CASSHSRSGEQYF